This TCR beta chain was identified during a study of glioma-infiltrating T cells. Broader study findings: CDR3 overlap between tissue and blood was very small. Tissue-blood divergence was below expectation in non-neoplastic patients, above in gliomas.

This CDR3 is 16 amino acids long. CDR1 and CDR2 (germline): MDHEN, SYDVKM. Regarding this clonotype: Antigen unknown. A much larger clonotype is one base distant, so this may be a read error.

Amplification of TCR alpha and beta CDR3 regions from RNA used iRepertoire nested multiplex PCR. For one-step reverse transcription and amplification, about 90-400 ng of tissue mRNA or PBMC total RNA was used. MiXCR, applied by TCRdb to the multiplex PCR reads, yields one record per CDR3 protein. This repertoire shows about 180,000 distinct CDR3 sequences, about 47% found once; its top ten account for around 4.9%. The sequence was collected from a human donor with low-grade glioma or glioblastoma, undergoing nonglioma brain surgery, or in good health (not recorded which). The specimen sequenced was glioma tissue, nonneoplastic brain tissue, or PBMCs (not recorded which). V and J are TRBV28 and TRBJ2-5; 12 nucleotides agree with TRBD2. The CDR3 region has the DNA TGTGCCAGCAGACATCGGACTAGCGGGATTCAAGAGACCAAGTACTTC. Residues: CASRHRTSGIQETKYF.